Listed below are T cell receptor beta chains from one sample, sequenced in a study of cytomegalovirus exposure and HLA in healthy donors. Data came from immunoSEQ multiplex PCR; TCRdb stores just in-frame clones and leaves some out. Found here are fewer than 200,000 clones, roughly 79% of them singletons; the top ten hold approximately 6.3%. Sequencing was carried out using PBMCs. These TCRs come from a man between 40 and 49 years old in good health and CMV-seropositive. Both conserved end residues are part of each CDR3. The D gene is left open where the match is weak. Clone size appears in some rows only: once, few, many, or a class for an expanded clone.

V gene,J gene,clone size,D gene,CDR3 DNA,CDR3 protein
TRBV10-3,TRBJ1-6,.,.,TGTGCCATCAGAGAGATTCAGGGGATAACACCCCTCCACTTT,CAIREIQGITPLHF
TRBV5-1,TRBJ2-7,.,.,TGCGCCAGCAGCTTGGCCATTGGGCCTCGGGGAACCTACGAGCAGTACTTC,CASSLAIGPRGTYEQYF
TRBV19,TRBJ2-5,few,TRBD2,TGTGCCAGTACCAGCGGGGTGCGGGAGACCCAGTACTTC,CASTSGVRETQYF
TRBV28,TRBJ1-1,.,.,TGTGCCAGCAGTTTTGGCCTTGAAGCTTTCTTT,CASSFGLEAFF
TRBV27,TRBJ1-6,.,TRBD1,TGTGCCAGCAGTTCTCGGACAGGGATCTATAATTCACCCCTCCACTTT,CASSSRTGIYNSPLHF
TRBV6-5,TRBJ1-2,.,TRBD1,TGTGCCAGCAGTTATCCCCCGGGACAGGGGAGAGGTGGCTACACCTTC,CASSYPPGQGRGGYTF
TRBV5-1,TRBJ2-7,.,TRBD2,TGCGCCAGCAGCTTGGCCTCGGACGACCGCTTTCCTAGCGGGAGGTCGGACGAGCAGTACTTC,CASSLASDDRFPSGRSDEQYF
TRBV10-1,TRBJ1-4,once,.,TGCGCCAGTCCCGGCGGGCGGCGGCTTAATGAAAAACTGTTTTTT,CASPGGRRLNEKLFF
TRBV7-6,TRBJ2-7,.,TRBD2,TGTGCCAGCAGCCCGGGGGCCCTAGCGGGAGGCCACGAGCAGTACTTC,CASSPGALAGGHEQYF
TRBV19,TRBJ1-4,.,TRBD1,TGTGCCAGTAGTATACGACAGGGATGGAATGAAAAACTGTTTTTT,CASSIRQGWNEKLFF
TRBV29-1,TRBJ2-7,.,TRBD1,TGCAGCGTTGGACAGGGGGCGCACGAGCAGTACTTC,CSVGQGAHEQYF
TRBV28,TRBJ2-2,once,TRBD2,TGTGCCAGCAGTTCCGGAGCTAGCGGGAGTGGGGAGCTGTTTTTT,CASSSGASGSGELFF
TRBV6-1,TRBJ2-2,.,.,TGTGCCAGCAGTTATTACACCGGGGAGCTGTTTTTT,CASSYYTGELFF
TRBV5-5,TRBJ2-7,.,.,TGTGCCAGCAGCTTGCATTGGTCTGGGCAGAGAGACTACGAGCAGTACTTC,CASSLHWSGQRDYEQYF
TRBV5-1,TRBJ2-7,.,TRBD2,TGCGCCAGCAGCTTGGCCAGCGGGAGTGCCTACGAGCAGTACTTC,CASSLASGSAYEQYF
TRBV23-1,TRBJ2-2,.,.,TGCGCCAGCAGTCAATCGGTCCAGGAGAACACCGGGGAGCTGTTTTTT,CASSQSVQENTGELFF
TRBV5-1,TRBJ2-2,.,.,TGCGCCAGCAGCTTGGCAGTGAACACCGGGGAGCTGTTTTTT,CASSLAVNTGELFF
TRBV28,TRBJ1-6,.,TRBD1,TGTGCCAGCAGTTTCCAGACAGGGCGAGCCTCACCCCTCCACTTT,CASSFQTGRASPLHF
TRBV5-6,TRBJ2-2,.,.,TGTGCCAGCAGCTTGGGGCCCGGGGAGCTGTTTTTT,CASSLGPGELFF
TRBV30,TRBJ1-4,.,.,TGTGCCTGGAGTGGGACTCCAGCTAATGAAAAACTGTTTTTT,CAWSGTPANEKLFF
TRBV7-2,TRBJ2-1,.,.,TGTGCCAGCAGCTTACGGCCCCGGAGCCCCTACAATGAGCAGTTCTTC,CASSLRPRSPYNEQFF
TRBV19,TRBJ1-4,once,.,TGTGCCAGTAGTATGAAGTCAGGAGGGAACGAAAAACTGTTTTTT,CASSMKSGGNEKLFF
TRBV11-3,TRBJ2-6,.,.,TGTGCCAGCAGCTCTCCAGGCTCTGGGGCCAACGTCCTGACTTTC,CASSSPGSGANVLTF
TRBV2,TRBJ2-1,.,.,TGTGCCAGCAGTGAAGAACAGTTTTACAATGAGCAGTTCTTC,CASSEEQFYNEQFF
TRBV27,TRBJ2-1,.,TRBD1,TGTGCCAGTGCTAGGACAGGGTATTATGAGCAGTTCTTC,CASARTGYYEQFF
TRBV6-5,TRBJ2-7,.,TRBD2,TGTGCCAGCAGTTACATGGCGGGAGGGGTCTACGAGCAGTACTTC,CASSYMAGGVYEQYF
TRBV20-1,TRBJ2-7,.,.,TGCAGTGCTCCTAGGAGCTACGAGCAGTACTTC,CSAPRSYEQYF
TRBV21-1,TRBJ1-1,.,.,TGTGCCAGCAGCAACTTGGGACAAGTGAACACTGAAGCTTTCTTT,CASSNLGQVNTEAFF
TRBV5-1,TRBJ1-2,.,.,TGCGCCAGCAGCACCGACGAGGTGATAGGCTACACCTTC,CASSTDEVIGYTF
TRBV19,TRBJ2-7,.,TRBD2,TGTGCCAGTAGTGCCCTCACTCTAAGCGGGAGTACCGAGCAGTACTTC,CASSALTLSGSTEQYF
TRBV6-5,TRBJ2-3,.,TRBD2,TGTGCCAGCAGTTACGGGGCGGGAGGGCCCTCGGATACGCAGTATTTT,CASSYGAGGPSDTQYF
TRBV6-5,TRBJ2-1,.,TRBD1,TGTGCCAGCAGATGGACAGGGAGCAATGAGCAGTTCTTC,CASRWTGSNEQFF
TRBV5-8,TRBJ1-5,few,TRBD1,TGTGCCAGCACCGGGGGACAGTATCAGCCCCAGCATTTT,CASTGGQYQPQHF
TRBV28,TRBJ1-2,.,.,TGTGCCAGCAGTTTTGGCCAAAACTATGGCTACACCTTC,CASSFGQNYGYTF
TRBV29-1,TRBJ2-5,.,TRBD1,TGCAGCGTCCGGACAGGGGACGAGACCCAGTACTTC,CSVRTGDETQYF
TRBV11-2,TRBJ2-3,.,TRBD2,TGTGCCACCCTTGCCAAGCGGGGGACGCAGTATTTT,CATLAKRGTQYF
TRBV5-4,TRBJ1-1,.,TRBD1,TGTGCCAGCACTGGCAGGGGGCTTTCGAACACTGAAGCTTTCTTT,CASTGRGLSNTEAFF
TRBV2,TRBJ2-7,.,TRBD1,TGTGCCAGTGGGACAGCCTCCTACGAGCAGTACTTC,CASGTASYEQYF
TRBV5-1,TRBJ2-7,.,TRBD2,TGCGCCAGCAGCTTCCGAGTGGGAGGGGTCTACGAGCAGTACTTC,CASSFRVGGVYEQYF
TRBV5-1,TRBJ2-3,.,TRBD2,TGCGCCAGCAGCACTAGCGGGAGTTGGAATACGCAGTATTTT,CASSTSGSWNTQYF
TRBV11-3,TRBJ2-4,.,.,TGTGCCAGCAGCTTAGTGGGAGGACAAAACATTCAGTACTTC,CASSLVGGQNIQYF
TRBV19,TRBJ2-5,.,TRBD2,TGTGCCAGTAGTGAGGGGACGGGAGGGCCAAAGACCCAGTACTTC,CASSEGTGGPKTQYF
TRBV4-1,TRBJ1-1,once,.,TGCGCCAGCAGCCAAATTTGGGGGCGCGACACTGAAGCTTTCTTT,CASSQIWGRDTEAFF
TRBV5-5,TRBJ1-1,.,.,TGTGCCAGCAGTCCCTGGTTGGGGGGAACTGAAGCTTTCTTT,CASSPWLGGTEAFF
TRBV6-1,TRBJ2-6,.,TRBD1,TGTGCCAGCAGGGAAGGGACAGGGTATGGGGCCAACGTCCTGACTTTC,CASREGTGYGANVLTF
TRBV27,TRBJ2-6,.,TRBD1,TGTGCCAGCAGTTCGGGACAGCCCTTAAGGGGGGCCAACGTCCTGACTTTC,CASSSGQPLRGANVLTF
TRBV18,TRBJ2-2,few,TRBD2,TGTGCCAGCTCGCCCGGGACTAGCGCGAACACCGGGGAGCTGTTTTTT,CASSPGTSANTGELFF
TRBV9,TRBJ2-5,.,.,TGTGCCAGCAGCGTTTCCCCCGGGGGTCAAGAGACCCAGTACTTC,CASSVSPGGQETQYF
TRBV19,TRBJ1-2,.,.,TGTGCCAGTAGTGCGAGCCCCCTCTATGGCTACACCTTC,CASSASPLYGYTF
TRBV7-2,TRBJ2-6,.,.,TGTGCCAGCAATCCAGGCTCTGGGGCCAACGTCCTGACTTTC,CASNPGSGANVLTF
TRBV10-3,TRBJ1-4,.,.,TGTGCCATCAGCGCGAAGGGGGAAAAACTGTTTTTT,CAISAKGEKLFF
TRBV15,TRBJ1-3,.,.,TGTGCCACCAGCAGGGAGGATTCCGGGAACACCATATATTTT,CATSREDSGNTIYF
TRBV7-9,TRBJ1-2,.,TRBD1,TGTGCCAGCAGCTTAAGAGGGACAGGGGGAATTGGCTACACCTTC,CASSLRGTGGIGYTF
TRBV5-1,TRBJ2-2,.,.,TGCGCCAGCAGCTTTGAGGGTTCCGGGGAGCTGTTTTTT,CASSFEGSGELFF